These T cell receptor beta chains were read from a single sample in a study of Graves' ophthalmopathy and Graves' hyperthyroidism. TCRdb re-called the multiplex PCR reads through MiXCR, storing one row per CDR3 protein. The sample includes under 350,000 distinct CDR3 sequences, around a sixth of them seen just once. Sequences were obtained from peripheral blood. These receptors all stem from an adult man with Graves' ophthalmopathy. CDR3s include the opening cysteine and the closing phenylalanine or tryptophan. The order of the fields is CDR3 DNA, CDR3 protein, J gene, V gene, D gene, clone size. The D gene is left open where the match is weak. Part of the rows lack a size; the others show once, few, many or a class for expanded clones.

TGTGCCACTGGTAGCCGGACAGGGGGTTCTCCTAAGGAGCCCCAGCATTTT,CATGSRTGGSPKEPQHF,TRBJ1-5,TRBV10-3,TRBD1,.
TGTGCCAGCAGTTTAAGGGGGGGAATCACAGATACGCAGTATTTT,CASSLRGGITDTQYF,TRBJ2-3,TRBV28,.,many
TGTGCCAGCAGCTTCCGCGCAGTCCTGCGCAGGGATTCACCCCTCCACTTT,CASSFRAVLRRDSPLHF,TRBJ1-6,TRBV5-6,.,many
TGTGCCAGCAACCTAGGACAGGGCTACGAGCAGTACTTC,CASNLGQGYEQYF,TRBJ2-7,TRBV6-1,TRBD1,once
TGTGCCAGCAGCCAAGAATCCCGACCGAGTACTGAAGCTTTCTTT,CASSQESRPSTEAFF,TRBJ1-1,TRBV3-1,.,many
TGCAGCGTTGACGGACTAGCGGGAGGGGGAAAGGACGAGCAGTACTTC,CSVDGLAGGGKDEQYF,TRBJ2-7,TRBV29-1,TRBD2,many
TGTGCCAGCAGCGCCCGGGACAGGCCCTACGAGCAGTACTTC,CASSARDRPYEQYF,TRBJ2-7,TRBV7-9,TRBD1,many
TGCAGTGCAACGCCTAGCGGGAGTTTAGGAGAGCAGTACTTC,CSATPSGSLGEQYF,TRBJ2-7,TRBV20-1,TRBD2,many
TGCGCCAGCAGCCAAGGGGACTTCTCCTACGAGCAGTACTTC,CASSQGDFSYEQYF,TRBJ2-7,TRBV5-1,.,many
TGTGCCAGCAGAGAGGGACAGGGGAGTTCACCCCTCCACTTT,CASREGQGSSPLHF,TRBJ1-6,TRBV28,TRBD1,many
TGTGCCAGTAGTATTCAGGGGGCGGTGAACACTGAAGCTTTCTTT,CASSIQGAVNTEAFF,TRBJ1-1,TRBV19,TRBD1,many
TGTGCCAGCAGCTTGTTTGGTAGCGGGGGCCCCAGGTCCTACGAGCAGTACTTC,CASSLFGSGGPRSYEQYF,TRBJ2-7,TRBV5-4,TRBD2,many
TGTGCCAGCAGCCCCGGGCGGGAGGTTCTCTACGAGCAGTACTTC,CASSPGREVLYEQYF,TRBJ2-7,TRBV5-5,TRBD2,many
TGTGCCAGCAGACCCGGACAGCCTTTCTACGAGCAGTACTTC,CASRPGQPFYEQYF,TRBJ2-7,TRBV6-1,.,many
TGTGCCAGCAGTGCAGGGAATGGCTACACCTTC,CASSAGNGYTF,TRBJ1-2,TRBV6-1,.,many
TGTGCCAGCAGTGTTGGGTCGGAAAAACTGTTTTTT,CASSVGSEKLFF,TRBJ1-4,TRBV12-3/TRBV12-4,.,many